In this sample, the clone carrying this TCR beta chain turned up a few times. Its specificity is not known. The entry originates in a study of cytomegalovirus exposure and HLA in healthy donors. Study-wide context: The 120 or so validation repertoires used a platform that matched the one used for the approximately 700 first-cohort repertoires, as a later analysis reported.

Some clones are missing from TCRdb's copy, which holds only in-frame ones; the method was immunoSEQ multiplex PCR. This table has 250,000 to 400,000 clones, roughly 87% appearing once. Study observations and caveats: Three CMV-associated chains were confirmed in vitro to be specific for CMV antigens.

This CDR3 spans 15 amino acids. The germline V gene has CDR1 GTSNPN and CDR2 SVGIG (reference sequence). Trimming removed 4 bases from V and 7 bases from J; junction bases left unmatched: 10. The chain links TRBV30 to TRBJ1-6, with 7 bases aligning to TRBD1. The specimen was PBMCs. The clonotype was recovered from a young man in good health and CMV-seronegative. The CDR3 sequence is CAWNPGNRGNSPLHF. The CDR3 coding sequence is TGTGCCTGGAACCCCGGTAACAGGGGCAATTCACCCCTCCACTTT.